This TCR beta chain was observed in a study of T cells in Graves' hyperthyroidism and ophthalmopathy. Uncontrolled infection, other autoimmune disease, pregnancy or lactation barred patients from enrollment. About 10 ml of fresh peripheral blood supplied the PBMCs. This clonotype was picked up many times. What it binds is not known. Study observations and caveats: Among thyroid clonotypes expanded above 0.001, most also appeared in blood. A 13 V-J signature model discriminated ophthalmopathy versus stable hyperthyroidism.

What was amplified from RNA transcripts were TCR beta CDR3 regions. First-round RT-PCR of the TCR CDR3 relied on the HTBI primer set. One entry per CDR3 protein, called by TCRdb with MiXCR from the multiplex PCR reads. Among 490,000 or so distinct CDR3 sequences listed, just under 20% were seen once. The V and J ends lost 0 bases and 7 bases respectively, with 7 bases between them. The CDR3 extends over 12 amino acids. Germline CDR1 reads SGHRS; CDR2 reads YFSETQ. This clonotype was obtained from a man aged 35 to 55 with Graves' ophthalmopathy. The chain has TRBV5-1 and TRBJ1-1; TRBD1 is a possible D gene (5 bases). Sample: blood. This chain's CDR3 is CASSLGGREAFF. The CDR3 region has the DNA TGCGCCAGCAGCTTGGGGGGCCGTGAAGCTTTCTTT.